The clone carrying this T cell receptor (beta chain) occurred a few times. Its antigen is as yet unknown. The entry originates in a study of CD8+CD57+ T cells in acquired aplastic anemia. Study-wide findings and caveats: Between patients and controls, around 30 CD8+ CDR3 sequences were found in common. A significant difference in CD8+ Simpson's diversity between patients and controls was not found.

TCR beta VDJ and CDR3 profiles were obtained from a genomic DNA template. TCRdb reprocessed the reads with MiXCR, giving one entry per CDR3 protein. In the table there are approximately 200,000 distinct CDR3 sequences, around 60% of which are singletons. Germline V gene data show CDR1 as DFQATT and CDR2 as SNEGSKA (reference sequence). The CDR3 is 16 residues long. V lost 3 bases to trimming and J lost 7 bases, with 25 bases between them. V usage is TRBV20-1 and J usage is TRBJ2-7; no reliable D call. This receptor was taken from a human donor in good health. The source material was sorted CD4+, CD8+, or CD8+CD57+ T cells (not recorded which) from PBMCs. CDR3 in DNA: TGCAGTGCTAGTAGTTGGCAGTATACTGGGCACAATGAGCAGTACTTC. Its protein is CSASSWQYTGHNEQYF.